These 2 T cell receptor beta chains were sequenced from one sample in a study of cytomegalovirus exposure and HLA in healthy donors. It was with 60 Vbeta and 13 Jbeta primers that the PCR ran. Assay: immunoSEQ multiplex PCR; the TCRdb copy retains only in-frame clones and omits some. The repertoire includes about 130,000 clones, around 63% of them detected once, and more than 1.5% sits in the top ten. Source material: PBMCs. The receptors here all came from a human donor in good health.

The chain has TRBV7-9 and TRBJ2-5, with D possibly TRBD2 on 9 matching bases. The CDR3 is 15 residues long. CDR1 is SEHNR and CDR2 is FQNEAQ in the germline V gene (reference sequence). The V end was cut by 5 bases, the J end by 4 bases, with 17 bases between. CDR3 amino acids: CASSQGASGVETQYF. The CDR3 coding sequence is TGTGCCAGCAGCCAGGGGGCTAGCGGGGTAGAGACCCAGTACTTC.

This clone was observed a handful of times. V gene TRBV2 combines with J gene TRBJ1-2; D is uncertain. The germline V gene has CDR1 SNHLY and CDR2 FYNNEI. Trimming stripped 3 bases from V and 7 bases from J, with 15 bases between. The CDR3 sequence is 14 residues long. The CDR3 DNA reads as TGTGCCAGCAGTGATATCCGAGTTAGCGGTGGCTACACCTTC. Residues: CASSDIRVSGGYTF.